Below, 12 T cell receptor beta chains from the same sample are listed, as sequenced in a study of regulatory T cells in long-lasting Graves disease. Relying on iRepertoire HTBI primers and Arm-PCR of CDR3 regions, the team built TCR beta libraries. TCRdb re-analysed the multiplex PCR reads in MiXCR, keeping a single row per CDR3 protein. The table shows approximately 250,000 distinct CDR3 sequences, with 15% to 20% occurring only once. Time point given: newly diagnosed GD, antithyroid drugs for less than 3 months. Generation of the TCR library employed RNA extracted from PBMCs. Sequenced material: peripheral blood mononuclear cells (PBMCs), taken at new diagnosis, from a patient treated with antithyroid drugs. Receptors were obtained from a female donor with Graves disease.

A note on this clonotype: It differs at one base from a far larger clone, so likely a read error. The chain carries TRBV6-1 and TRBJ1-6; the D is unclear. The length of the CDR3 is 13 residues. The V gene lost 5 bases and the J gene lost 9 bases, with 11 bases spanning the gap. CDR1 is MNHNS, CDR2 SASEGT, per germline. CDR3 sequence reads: CASSPSSLSPLHF. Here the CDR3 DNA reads TGTGCCAGCAGTCCCTCCTCCCTTTCACCCCTCCACTTT.

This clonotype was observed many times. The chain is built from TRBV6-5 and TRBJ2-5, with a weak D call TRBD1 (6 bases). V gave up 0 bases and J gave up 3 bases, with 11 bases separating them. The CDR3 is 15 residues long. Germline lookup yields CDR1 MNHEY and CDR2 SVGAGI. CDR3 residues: CASSYSGTPKETQYF. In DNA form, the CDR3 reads TGTGCCAGCAGTTACTCCGGGACACCCAAAGAGACCCAGTACTTC.

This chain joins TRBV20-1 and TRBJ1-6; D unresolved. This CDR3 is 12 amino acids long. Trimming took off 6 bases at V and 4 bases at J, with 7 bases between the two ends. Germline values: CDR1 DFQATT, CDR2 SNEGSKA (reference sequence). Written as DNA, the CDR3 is TGCAGTGCGAGCCCTTATAATTCACCCCTCCACTTT. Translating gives CSASPYNSPLHF.

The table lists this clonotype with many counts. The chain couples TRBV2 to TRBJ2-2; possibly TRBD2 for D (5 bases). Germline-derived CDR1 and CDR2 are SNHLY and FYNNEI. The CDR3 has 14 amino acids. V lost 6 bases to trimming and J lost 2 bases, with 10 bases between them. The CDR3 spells CASRDSPNTGELFF. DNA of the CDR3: TGTGCCAGCAGGGACTCACCAAACACCGGGGAGCTGTTTTTT.

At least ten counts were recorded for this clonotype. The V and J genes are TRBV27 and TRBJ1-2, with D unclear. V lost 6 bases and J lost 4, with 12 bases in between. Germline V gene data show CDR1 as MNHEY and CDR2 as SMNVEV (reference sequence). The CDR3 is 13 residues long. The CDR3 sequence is CASRWTASYGYTF. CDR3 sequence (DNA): TGTGCCAGCAGATGGACGGCCTCCTATGGCTACACCTTC.

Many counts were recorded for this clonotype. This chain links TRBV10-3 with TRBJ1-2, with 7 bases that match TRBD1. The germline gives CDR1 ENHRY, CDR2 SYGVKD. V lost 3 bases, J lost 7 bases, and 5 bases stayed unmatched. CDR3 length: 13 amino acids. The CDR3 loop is CAISEEGGGGYTF. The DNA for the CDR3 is TGTGCCATCAGTGAAGAAGGGGGCGGTGGCTACACCTTC.

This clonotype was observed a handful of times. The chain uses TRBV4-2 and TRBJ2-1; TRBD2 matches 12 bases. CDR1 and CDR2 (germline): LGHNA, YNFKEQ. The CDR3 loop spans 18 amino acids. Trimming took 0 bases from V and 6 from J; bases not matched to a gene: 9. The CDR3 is CASSQDWVLAGGRNEQFF. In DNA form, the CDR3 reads TGTGCCAGCAGCCAAGATTGGGTCCTAGCGGGAGGGCGCAATGAGCAGTTCTTC.

CDR3 coding DNA: TGTGCCAGCAGCCTCCCGGGACAGGTTTATGGCTACACCTTC. This gives the protein CASSLPGQVYGYTF. The chain is built from TRBV12-3 or TRBV12-4 and TRBJ1-2, with 8 bases that match TRBD1. The CDR3 covers 14 residues. V lost 6 bases and J lost 5; bases outside the gene matches: 8.

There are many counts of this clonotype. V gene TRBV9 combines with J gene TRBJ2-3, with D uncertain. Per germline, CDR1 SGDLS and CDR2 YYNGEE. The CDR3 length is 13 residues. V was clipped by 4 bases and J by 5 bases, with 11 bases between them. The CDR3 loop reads CASSPRPRDTQYF. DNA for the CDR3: TGTGCCAGCAGCCCACGACCCAGAGATACGCAGTATTTT.

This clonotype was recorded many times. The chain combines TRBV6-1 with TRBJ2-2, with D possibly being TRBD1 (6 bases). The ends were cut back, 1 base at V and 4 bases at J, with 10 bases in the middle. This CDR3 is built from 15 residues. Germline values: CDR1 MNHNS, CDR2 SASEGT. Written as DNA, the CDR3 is TGTGCCAGCAGTGAAGGGACAGTAGGCACCGGGGAGCTGTTTTTT. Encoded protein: CASSEGTVGTGELFF.

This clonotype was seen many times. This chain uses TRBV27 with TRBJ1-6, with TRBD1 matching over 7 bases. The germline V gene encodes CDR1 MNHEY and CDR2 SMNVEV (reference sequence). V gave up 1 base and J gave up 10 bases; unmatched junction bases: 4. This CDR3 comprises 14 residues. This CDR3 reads CASSLFTGESPLHF. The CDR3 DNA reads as TGTGCCAGCAGTTTATTTACAGGGGAATCACCCCTCCACTTT.

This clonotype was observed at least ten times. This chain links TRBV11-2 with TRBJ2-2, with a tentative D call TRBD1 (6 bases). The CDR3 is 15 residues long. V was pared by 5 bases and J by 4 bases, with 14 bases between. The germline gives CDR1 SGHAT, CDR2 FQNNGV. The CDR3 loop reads CASSQAVRGTGELFF. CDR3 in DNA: TGTGCCAGCAGCCAGGCTGTCAGGGGCACCGGGGAGCTGTTTTTT. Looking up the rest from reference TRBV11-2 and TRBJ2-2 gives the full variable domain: EAGVAQSPRYKIIEKRQSVAFWCNPISGHATLYWYQQILGQGPKLLIQFQNNGVVDDSQLPKDRFSAERLKGVDSTLKIQPAKLEDSAVYLCASSQAVRGTGELFFGEGSRLTVL.